This paragraph reports one T cell receptor beta chain. Its target is unknown. The junction shows a germline mismatch at one end, possibly a read error. This sample was included in a study of T cells after yellow fever vaccination. UMIs and a universal primer site were added when TCR cDNA was made by 5'RACE template switching. Via MiXCR, TCRdb re-called the 5' RACE reads, giving one row per CDR3 protein. This table has just under 600,000 distinct CDR3 sequences, around an eighth appearing once. CDR1 is DFQATT, CDR2 SNEGSKA, per germline (reference sequence). The CDR3 sequence is 15 residues long. Study-wide results and limits: Subsequent booster samples again held most clones from primary vaccination (roughly 96% CD4, about 85% CD8).

The TCR comes from a man between 25 and 39 years old who received the YFV17D yellow fever vaccine. The sample in question was PBMCs, obtained on the day of the yellow fever booster vaccination. The rearrangement joins TRBV20-1 to TRBJ2-1; 11 bases are shared with TRBD2. DNA for the CDR3: TGCAGGGGGACTAGCGGCGCAACGATATACAATGGGCAGTTCTTC. Translation gives CRGTSGATIYNGQFF.